The sequence of this T cell receptor beta chain was determined in a study of T cell responses to AZD1222 COVID-19 vaccine. General study findings and limits: Baseline serology detected seropositivity in only six AZD1222 recipients.

Turning to this clone: The antigen is undetermined.

CDR1 is ENHRY and CDR2 is SYGVKD in the germline V gene. V dropped 7 bases and J dropped 5 bases, with 6 bases sitting between them. This CDR3 contains 11 residues. The method was immunoSEQ multiplex PCR; TCRdb's version includes in-frame clones alone and lacks a portion of them. The repertoire holds about 92,000 clones, 90% seen once, with roughly 24% in the top ten. This sequence joins TRBV10-3 and TRBJ2-1, with no clear D. The sample was peripheral blood, taken on day 0 of AZD1222 vaccination. The TCR was taken from an adult in good health. This CDR3 is CAITLNNEQFF. The CDR3 DNA reads as TGTGCCATCACCTTAAACAATGAGCAGTTCTTC.